The clone carrying this T cell receptor beta chain was recorded many times. Trimming cost V 6 bases and J 2 bases; bases outside gene matches: 6. CDR1 and CDR2 from the germline V gene are MNHNY and SVGAGI (reference sequence). This CDR3 spans 16 amino acids. This sample is drawn from a study of type 1 regulatory T cells. Each CDR3 protein is one row after TCRdb ran MiXCR on the reads. The sample comprises approximately 19,000 distinct CDR3 sequences, 10% of which are singletons, and approximately 2.8% rests with the top ten. The chain combines TRBV6-6 with TRBJ2-3, with 12 positions matching TRBD2. The specimen sequenced was CD4+ T cells, either the whole sample or a sorted fraction (not recorded which). The sequence came from a human donor in good health. CDR3 in amino acids: CASSARTSGNTDTQYF. The CDR3 nucleotides are TGTGCCAGCAGCGCCCGGACTAGCGGGAACACAGATACGCAGTATTTT.